This T cell receptor (beta chain) stems from a study of vaccination and CD4 T cells after COVID-19. Study-wide results and limits: Nearly all convalescent vaccine-specific clones, 304 of 307, recognized only SARS-CoV-2 spike.

In the case of this clonotype: As yet, its antigen is unknown.

Regarding treatment: approximately 9-day PBMC culture with coronavirus spike peptide pools or control peptides (ViraFEST assay). The CDR3 spans 11 residues. Germline CDR1 and CDR2: MNHEY and SVGAGI. Trimming left V 4 bases short and J 8 bases short, with 5 bases between. Cultured CD4+ T cells had their DNA profiled by the Oncomine TCR Beta short-read assay. TCRdb independently ran MiXCR on the PCR reads; one entry per CDR3 protein. The table has some 12,000 distinct CDR3 sequences, about 45% seen once. This clonotype was sampled from a human donor who had recovered from COVID-19. Sequencing was carried out using CD4+ T cells from blood, cultured in vitro. The chain has TRBV6-5 and TRBJ2-2; D not resolved. CDR3 bases: TGTGCCAGCAGTTTCAAAGGGGAGCTGTTTTTT. Translation gives CASSFKGELFF.